This TCR beta chain comes out of a study of blood T cell repertoires in COVID-19. Study-level background: Material from acute and convalescent COVID-19 was sourced from the United States, Italy and Spain. From T cells, B-cell-depleted T cells, or PBMCs came the material, which was cDNA or gDNA.

The CDR3 is 14 amino acids. Trimming took 7 bases from V and 5 from J, leaving 14 bases between them. Germline V gene sequence: CDR1 MNHEY, CDR2 SVGAGI. This clone has a single count. In the original processing: Estimated nucleated cell counts came from reference gene primer amplification. The method was immunoSEQ multiplex PCR; TCRdb's version includes in-frame clones alone and lacks a portion of them. V and J calls plus clone size are reproduced from that table; the DNA served to infer D and trimming. The sample has some 250,000 clones, roughly 85% seen once. The V call is TRBV6-5, the J call TRBJ2-2, with D unclear. The sequence was obtained from a man aged 25-40 years who had recovered from COVID-19. Sequenced input: peripheral blood. CDR3: CASTLAPTTGELFF. DNA for the CDR3: TGTGCCAGCACCCTTGCACCCACTACCGGGGAGCTGTTTTTT.